This T cell receptor (beta chain) was recovered during a study of blood T cell repertoires in COVID-19. Trimming cost V 7 bases and J 7 bases; bases outside gene matches: 14. Germline CDR1 and CDR2: MNHEY and SMNVEV (reference sequence). The CDR3 has 15 residues. Method: immunoSEQ multiplex PCR; TCRdb's copy keeps in-frame clones and lacks some. The sample has 210,000 or so clones; roughly nine tenths are singletons. Sequencing used peripheral blood. The clonotype was recovered from a woman between 18 and 29 years old who had recovered from COVID-19. This chain joins TRBV27 and TRBJ1-2; 8 nucleotides match TRBD1. In DNA, the CDR3 is TGTGCCAGCAACCTTGACTCGACAGGGGCGGGTGGCTACACCTTC. Translating it yields CASNLDSTGAGGYTF.